A single T cell receptor (beta chain) is shown here with its context. Its antigen is currently not known. No much larger clonotype is one base removed from it; base qualities were not supplied. Relative to germline, V is 1 base shorter and J is 0 bases shorter, with 13 bases between their ends. For CDR1 and CDR2, the germline V gene lists SGHTA and FQGNSA. The CDR3 covers 17 residues, taking in both the cysteine and the phenylalanine. The sequence is cut down to CDR3 DNA, 51 bases in frame from base 1. All donors were healthy Caucasians. The entry originates in a study of identical twins (TCRdb year 2016). Regarding the study in general: The study deep-sequenced TCR alpha and beta repertoires from monozygotic twins, unrelated adults of various ages and cord blood to test whether fetal clonotypes persist. To rule out contamination, the twin experiments were replicated at different times with different library preparation protocols.

The library relied on 5' RACE. The instrument was an Illumina HiSeq 2000. Template switching added a universal primer binding site, and the final cDNA carried a unique molecular identifier that allowed TCR cDNA molecules to be counted accurately. Specific primers in the conserved constant-segment region were used to synthesize first-strand cDNA for the TCR alpha and beta chains. To control for contamination, every cDNA library carried two barcodes: a SMART-Mk sample barcode plus Illumina barcodes. TruSeq adapter sequences and Illumina sample barcodes were added in two successive PCR steps. The Illumina HiSeq platform was used with custom primers to sequence TCR alpha and beta cDNA libraries. The authors' analysis ran thus. Raw reads were processed with MiGEC to extract unique molecular identifiers, and MiXCR was used to determine CDR3 positions. Recombination models were inferred per individual with the repgenHMM and IGoR tools using an EM algorithm. The tcR package in R was used for shared clonotype analysis, with sharing normalized by the product of cloneset sizes. To study raw recombination without the effects of thymic and clonal selection, out-of-frame nonproductive sequences were analyzed. The public reads were run again by TCRdb, first through fastp at Q25 and then through MiXCR, and only productive beta chains were kept. Entries that share a CDR3 protein sequence are merged under the most common genes and DNA. For this entry, the V and J calls and clone size follow TCRdb and not the study's own pipeline. For this sample there are some 1,600,000 distinct CDR3 sequences; less than 35% appear just once. Around 0.3% of the sample is taken by the ten largest.

General conclusions and limits of the study: Compared with coincidental sharing between unrelated individuals, out-of-frame TCR alpha sequences shared between twins had an excess of sequences with low generation probability. In beta out-of-frame sequences, excess twin sharing was weaker, because having fewer shared sequences lowered the signal-to-noise ratio. Because the same donors could not be followed over many years, the conclusions relied on cross-sectional statistical analysis. In monozygotic twins, recombination models systematically underestimated out-of-frame TCR alpha sharing, but the models matched the sharing seen between unrelated individuals. Abundant cord blood beta clonotypes carried fewer insertions; young adult naive repertoires showed a weaker similar trend, while memory repertoires showed none. Zero-insertion analyses could be partly confounded by invariant T cells such as MAIT and iNKT, although diverse VJ usage argued against such confounding for most clonotypes.

Sequencing was performed on cord blood. The clonotype originates from a newborn girl in good health. The sequence joins TRBV7-2 to TRBJ2-4, and TRBD1 may be the D gene, going by 5 matching bases. The encoded CDR3 is CASSLVGPNLAKNIQYF. The sequenced DNA is TGTGCCAGCAGCTTAGTGGGGCCGAACCTAGCCAAAAACATTCAGTACTTC. The entire variable domain, with the stretches around the CDR3 drawn from the reference TRBV7-2 and TRBJ2-4 proteins, is GAGVSQSPSNKVTEKGKDVELRCDPISGHTALYWYRQSLGQGLEFLIYFQGNSAPDKSGLPSDRFSAERTGGSVSTLTIQRTQQEDSAVYLCASSLVGPNLAKNIQYFGAGTRLSVL.